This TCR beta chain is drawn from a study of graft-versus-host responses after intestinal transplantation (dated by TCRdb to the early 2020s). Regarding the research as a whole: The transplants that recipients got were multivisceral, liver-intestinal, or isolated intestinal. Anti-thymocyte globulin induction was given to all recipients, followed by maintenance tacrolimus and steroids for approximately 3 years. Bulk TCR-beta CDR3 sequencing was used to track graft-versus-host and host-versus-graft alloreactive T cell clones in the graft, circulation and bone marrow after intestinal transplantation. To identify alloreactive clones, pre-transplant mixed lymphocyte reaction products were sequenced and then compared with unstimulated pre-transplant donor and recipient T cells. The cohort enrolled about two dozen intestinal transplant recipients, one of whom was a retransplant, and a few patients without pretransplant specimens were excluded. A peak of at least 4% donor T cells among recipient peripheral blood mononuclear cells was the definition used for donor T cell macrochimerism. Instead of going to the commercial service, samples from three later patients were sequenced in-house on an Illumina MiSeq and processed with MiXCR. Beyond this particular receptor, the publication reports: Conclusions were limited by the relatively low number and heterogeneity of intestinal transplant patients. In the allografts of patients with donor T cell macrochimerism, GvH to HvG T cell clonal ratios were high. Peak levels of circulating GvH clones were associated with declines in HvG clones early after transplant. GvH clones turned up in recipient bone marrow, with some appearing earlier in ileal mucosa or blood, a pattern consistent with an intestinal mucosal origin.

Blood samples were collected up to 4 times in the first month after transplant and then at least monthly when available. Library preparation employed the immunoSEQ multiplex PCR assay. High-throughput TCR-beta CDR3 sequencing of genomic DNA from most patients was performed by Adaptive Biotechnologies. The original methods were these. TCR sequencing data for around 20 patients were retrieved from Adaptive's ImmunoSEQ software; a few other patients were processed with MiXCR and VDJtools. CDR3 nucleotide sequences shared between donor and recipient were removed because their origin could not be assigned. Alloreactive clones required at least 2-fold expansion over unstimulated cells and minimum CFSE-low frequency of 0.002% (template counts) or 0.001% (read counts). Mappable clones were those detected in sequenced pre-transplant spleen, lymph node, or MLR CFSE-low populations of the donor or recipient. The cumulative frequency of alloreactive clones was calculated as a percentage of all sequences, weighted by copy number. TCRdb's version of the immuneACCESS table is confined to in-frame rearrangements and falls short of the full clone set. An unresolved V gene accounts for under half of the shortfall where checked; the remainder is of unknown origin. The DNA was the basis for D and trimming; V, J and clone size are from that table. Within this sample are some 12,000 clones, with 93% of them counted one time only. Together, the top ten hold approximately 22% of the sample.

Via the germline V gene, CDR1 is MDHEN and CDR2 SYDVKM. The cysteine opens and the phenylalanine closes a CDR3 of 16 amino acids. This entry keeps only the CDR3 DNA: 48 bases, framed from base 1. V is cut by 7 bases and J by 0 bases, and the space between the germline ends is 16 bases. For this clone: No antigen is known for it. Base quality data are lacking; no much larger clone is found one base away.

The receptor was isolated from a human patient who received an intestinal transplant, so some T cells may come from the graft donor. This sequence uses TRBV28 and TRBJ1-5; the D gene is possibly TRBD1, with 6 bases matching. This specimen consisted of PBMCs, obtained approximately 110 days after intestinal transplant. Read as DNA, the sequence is TGTGCCAGCATCGTAGGGAGGGGGGATAGCAATCAGCCCCAGCATTTT. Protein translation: CASIVGRGDSNQPQHF.